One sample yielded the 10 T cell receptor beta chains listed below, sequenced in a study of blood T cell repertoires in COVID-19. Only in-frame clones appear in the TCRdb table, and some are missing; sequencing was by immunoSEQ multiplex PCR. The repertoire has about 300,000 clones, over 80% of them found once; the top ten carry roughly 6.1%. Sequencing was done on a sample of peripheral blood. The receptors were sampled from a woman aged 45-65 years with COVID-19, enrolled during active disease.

The CDR3 region is CASSPGRANSGNTIYF. In nucleotides, the CDR3 is TGTGCCAGCAGCCCTGGGAGGGCAAACTCTGGAAACACCATATATTTT. V usage is TRBV5-6 and J usage is TRBJ1-3; no clear D gene. Trimming cost V 4 bases and J 0 bases, with 14 bases left between them. Per germline, CDR1 SGHDT and CDR2 YYEEEE. The CDR3 covers 16 residues.

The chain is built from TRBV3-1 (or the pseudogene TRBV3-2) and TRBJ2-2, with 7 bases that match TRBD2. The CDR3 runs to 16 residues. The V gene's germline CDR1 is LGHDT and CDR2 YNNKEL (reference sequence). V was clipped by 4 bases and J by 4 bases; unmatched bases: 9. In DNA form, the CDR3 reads TGTGCCAGCAGCCCCCCCGCCGCGGGAGTCACCGGGGAGCTGTTTTTT. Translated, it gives CASSPPAAGVTGELFF.

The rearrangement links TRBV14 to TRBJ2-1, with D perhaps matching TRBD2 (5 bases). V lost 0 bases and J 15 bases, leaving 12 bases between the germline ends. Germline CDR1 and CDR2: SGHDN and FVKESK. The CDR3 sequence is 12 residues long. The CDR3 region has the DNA TGTGCCAGCAGCCAAGATTCGAGGGTTAGGTTCTTC. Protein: CASSQDSRVRFF.

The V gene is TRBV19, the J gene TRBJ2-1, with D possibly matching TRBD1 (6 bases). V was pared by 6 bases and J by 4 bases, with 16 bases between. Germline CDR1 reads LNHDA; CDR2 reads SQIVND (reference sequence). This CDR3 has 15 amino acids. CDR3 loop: CASSSTGEGYNEQFF. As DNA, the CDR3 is TGTGCCAGTAGCTCGACAGGAGAAGGGTACAATGAGCAGTTCTTC.

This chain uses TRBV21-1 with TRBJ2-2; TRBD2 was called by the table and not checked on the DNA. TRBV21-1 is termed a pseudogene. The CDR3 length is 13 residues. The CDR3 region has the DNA TGTGCCAGCAGCAAATCGGGGTCCGGGGAGCTGTTTTTT. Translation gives CASSKSGSGELFF.

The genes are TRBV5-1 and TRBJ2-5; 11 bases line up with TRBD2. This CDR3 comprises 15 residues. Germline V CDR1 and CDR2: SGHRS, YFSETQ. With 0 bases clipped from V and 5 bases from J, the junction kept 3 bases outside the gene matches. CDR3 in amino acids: CASSLASGRLETQYF. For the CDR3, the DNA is TGCGCCAGCAGCTTGGCTAGCGGGAGGTTGGAGACCCAGTACTTC.

CDR3: CASSQDVQGRTEAFF. The CDR3 nucleotides are TGCGCCAGCAGCCAAGACGTACAGGGACGGACTGAAGCTTTCTTT. The chain recombines TRBV4-3 with TRBJ1-1, with D possibly matching TRBD1 (6 bases). The V and J ends lost 0 bases and 5 bases respectively, with 13 bases between them. This CDR3 spans 15 amino acids. Germline V gene data show CDR1 as LGHNA and CDR2 as YSLEER.

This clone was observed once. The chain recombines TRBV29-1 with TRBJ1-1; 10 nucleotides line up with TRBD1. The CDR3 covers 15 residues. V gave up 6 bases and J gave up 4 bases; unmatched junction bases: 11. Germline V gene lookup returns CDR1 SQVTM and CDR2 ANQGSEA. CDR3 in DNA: TGCAGCGTCAACCTCCGGGGACAGGGGCCCACTGAAGCTTTCTTT. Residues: CSVNLRGQGPTEAFF.

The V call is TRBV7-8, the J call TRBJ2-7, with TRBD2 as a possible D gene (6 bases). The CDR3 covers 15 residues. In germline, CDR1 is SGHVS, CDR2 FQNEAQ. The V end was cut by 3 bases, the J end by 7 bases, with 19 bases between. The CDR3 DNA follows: TGTGCCAGCAGCTTTGGCGGGGTCGGAGGGTGGGAGCAGTACTTC. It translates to CASSFGGVGGWEQYF.

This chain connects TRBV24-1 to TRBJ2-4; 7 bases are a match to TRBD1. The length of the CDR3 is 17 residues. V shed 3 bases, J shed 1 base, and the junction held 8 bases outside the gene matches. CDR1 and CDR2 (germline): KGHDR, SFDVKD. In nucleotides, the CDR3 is TGTGCCACCAGTGATCCCCGACAGGGTAATGCCAAAAACATTCAGTACTTC. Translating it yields CATSDPRQGNAKNIQYF.